This TCR beta chain was found in a study of cytomegalovirus exposure and HLA in healthy donors. Study outcomes and limitations: Association of a missense DCLRE1C variant with TCR beta V- and J-gene trimming was reported in a later analysis.

With regard to this clone: Its matching antigen is unknown.

Germline CDR1 is LNHDA and CDR2 is SQIVND (reference sequence). The germline V and J ends were trimmed by 5 bases and 5 bases, with 13 bases remaining between them. This CDR3 has 13 residues. 60 Vbeta and 13 Jbeta primers were used in PCR. This table comes from immunoSEQ multiplex PCR, and its TCRdb copy is limited to in-frame clones, with some not included. Here the sample spans approximately 110,000 clones, 75% to 85% being singletons. This clonotype was sampled from a man aged 40-49 years in good health and CMV-seronegative. The sample comprised PBMCs. This rearrangement joins TRBV19 to TRBJ2-7; TRBD2 might be the D (6 bases). This CDR3 is CASSLPGEDEQYF. CDR3 DNA sequence: TGTGCCAGTAGTCTACCGGGAGAGGACGAGCAGTACTTC.